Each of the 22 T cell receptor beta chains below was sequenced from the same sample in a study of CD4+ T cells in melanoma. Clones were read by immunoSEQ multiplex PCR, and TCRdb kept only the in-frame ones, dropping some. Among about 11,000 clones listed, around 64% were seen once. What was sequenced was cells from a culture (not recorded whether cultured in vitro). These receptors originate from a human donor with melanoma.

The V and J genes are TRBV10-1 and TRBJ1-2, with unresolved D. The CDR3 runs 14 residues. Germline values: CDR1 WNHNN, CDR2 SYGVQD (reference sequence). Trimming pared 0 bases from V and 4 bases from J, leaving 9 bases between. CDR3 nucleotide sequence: TGCGCCAGCAGTGAGTCTCGAGAGGGCTATGGCTACACCTTC. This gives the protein CASSESREGYGYTF.

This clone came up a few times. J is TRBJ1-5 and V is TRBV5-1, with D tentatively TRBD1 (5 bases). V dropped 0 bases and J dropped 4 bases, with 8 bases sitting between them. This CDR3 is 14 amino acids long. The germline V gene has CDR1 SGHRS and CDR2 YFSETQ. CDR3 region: CASSLVGGNQPQHF. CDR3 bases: TGCGCCAGCAGCTTGGTTGGGGGGAATCAGCCCCAGCATTTT.

CDR3 coding DNA: TGTGCCAGCAGAGGGGCCGTCGTCGATGAGCAGTTCTTC. This codes for CASRGAVVDEQFF. The chain has TRBV2 and TRBJ2-1, with D tentatively TRBD1 (5 bases). CDR1 is SNHLY, CDR2 FYNNEI, per germline. V lost 6 bases and J 8 bases, leaving 14 bases between the germline ends. CDR3 length: 13 amino acids.

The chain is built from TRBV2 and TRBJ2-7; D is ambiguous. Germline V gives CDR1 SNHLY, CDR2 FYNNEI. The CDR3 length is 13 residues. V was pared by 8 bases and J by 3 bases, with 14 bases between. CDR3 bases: TGTGCCAGCGCTGGCGCATTGGTCTACGAGCAGTACTTC. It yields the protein CASAGALVYEQYF.

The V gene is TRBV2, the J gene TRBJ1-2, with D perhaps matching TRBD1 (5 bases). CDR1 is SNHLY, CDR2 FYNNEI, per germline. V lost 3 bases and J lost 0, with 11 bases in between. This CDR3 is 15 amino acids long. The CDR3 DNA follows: TGTGCCAGCAGTGATCCGGGAGGGGCTAACTATGGCTACACCTTC. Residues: CASSDPGGANYGYTF.

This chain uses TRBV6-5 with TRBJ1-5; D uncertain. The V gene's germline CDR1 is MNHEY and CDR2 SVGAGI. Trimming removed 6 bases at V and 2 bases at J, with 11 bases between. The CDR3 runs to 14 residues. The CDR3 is CASSPERRNQPQHF. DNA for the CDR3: TGTGCCAGCAGCCCGGAGAGGCGCAATCAGCCCCAGCATTTT.

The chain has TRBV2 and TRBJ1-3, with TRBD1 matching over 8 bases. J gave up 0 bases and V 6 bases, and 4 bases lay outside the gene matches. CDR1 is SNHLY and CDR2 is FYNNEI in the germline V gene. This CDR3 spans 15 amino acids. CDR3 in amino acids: CASRTGVFSGNTIYF. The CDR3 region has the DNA TGTGCCAGCAGGACAGGGGTCTTCTCTGGAAACACCATATATTTT.

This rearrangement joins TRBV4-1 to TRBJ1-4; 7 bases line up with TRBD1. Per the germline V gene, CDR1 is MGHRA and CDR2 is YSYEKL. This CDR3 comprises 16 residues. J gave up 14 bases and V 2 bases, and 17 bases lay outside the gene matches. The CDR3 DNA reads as TGCGCCAGCAGCCAAAATGCCGGGACAGCACCCGCCAGGCTGTTTTTT. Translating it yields CASSQNAGTAPARLFF.

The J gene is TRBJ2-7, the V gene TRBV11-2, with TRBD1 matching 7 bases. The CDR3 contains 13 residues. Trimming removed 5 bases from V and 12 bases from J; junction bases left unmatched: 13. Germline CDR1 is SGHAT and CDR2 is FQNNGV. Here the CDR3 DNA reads TGTGCCAGCAGCCGACAGGGCCCCCCCACTCGGTACTTC. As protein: CASSRQGPPTRYF. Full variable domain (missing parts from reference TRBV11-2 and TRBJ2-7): EAGVAQSPRYKIIEKRQSVAFWCNPISGHATLYWYQQILGQGPKLLIQFQNNGVVDDSQLPKDRFSAERLKGVDSTLKIQPAKLEDSAVYLCASSRQGPPTRYFGPGTRLTVT.

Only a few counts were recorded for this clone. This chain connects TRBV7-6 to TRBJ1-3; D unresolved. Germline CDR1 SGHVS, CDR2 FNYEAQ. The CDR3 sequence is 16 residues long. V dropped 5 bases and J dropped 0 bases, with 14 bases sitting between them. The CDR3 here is CASSATRVSSGNTIYF. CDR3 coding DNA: TGTGCCAGCAGCGCCACTCGAGTAAGCTCTGGAAACACCATATATTTT.

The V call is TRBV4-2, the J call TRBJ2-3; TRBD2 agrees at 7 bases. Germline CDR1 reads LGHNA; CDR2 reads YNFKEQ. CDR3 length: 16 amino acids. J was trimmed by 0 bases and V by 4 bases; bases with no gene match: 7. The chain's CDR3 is CASSPFHGGSTDTQYF. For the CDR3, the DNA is TGTGCCAGCAGCCCCTTCCACGGGGGGAGCACAGATACGCAGTATTTT.

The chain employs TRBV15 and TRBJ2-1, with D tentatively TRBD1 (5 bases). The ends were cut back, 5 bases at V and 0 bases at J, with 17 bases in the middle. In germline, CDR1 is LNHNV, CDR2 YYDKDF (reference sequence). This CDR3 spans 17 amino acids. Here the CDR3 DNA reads TGTGCCACCAGCGGGGCTATCTGGACACACTCCTACAATGAGCAGTTCTTC. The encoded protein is CATSGAIWTHSYNEQFF. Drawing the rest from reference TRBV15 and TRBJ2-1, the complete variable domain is DAMVIQNPRYQVTQFGKPVTLSCSQTLNHNVMYWYQQKSSQAPKLLFHYYDKDFNNEADTPDNFQSRRPNTSFCFLDIRSPGLGDTAMYLCATSGAIWTHSYNEQFFGPGTRLTVL.

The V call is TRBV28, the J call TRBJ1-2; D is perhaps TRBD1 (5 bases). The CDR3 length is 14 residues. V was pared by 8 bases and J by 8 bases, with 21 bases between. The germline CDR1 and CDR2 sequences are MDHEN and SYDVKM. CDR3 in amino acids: CASFGDAEPGGYTF. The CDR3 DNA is TGTGCCAGCTTTGGGGACGCGGAGCCGGGCGGCTACACCTTC.

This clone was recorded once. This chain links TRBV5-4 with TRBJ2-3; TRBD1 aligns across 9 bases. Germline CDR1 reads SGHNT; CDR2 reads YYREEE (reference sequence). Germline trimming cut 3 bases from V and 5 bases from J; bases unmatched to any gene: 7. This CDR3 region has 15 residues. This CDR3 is CASSSYRGRGDTQYF. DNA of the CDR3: TGTGCCAGCAGCTCCTACAGGGGGCGTGGAGATACGCAGTATTTT.

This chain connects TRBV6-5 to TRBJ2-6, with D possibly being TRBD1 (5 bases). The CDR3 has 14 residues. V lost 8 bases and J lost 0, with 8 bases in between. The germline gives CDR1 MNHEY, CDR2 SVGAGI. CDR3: CASGAYSGANVLTF. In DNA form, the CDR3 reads TGTGCCAGCGGGGCGTACTCTGGGGCCAACGTCCTGACTTTC.

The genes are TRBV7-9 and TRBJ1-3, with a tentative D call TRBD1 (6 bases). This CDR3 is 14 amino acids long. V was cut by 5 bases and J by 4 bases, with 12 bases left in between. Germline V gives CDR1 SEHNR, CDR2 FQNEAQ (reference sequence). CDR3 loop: CASSLQGGGNTIYF. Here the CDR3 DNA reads TGTGCCAGCAGCCTACAGGGTGGAGGAAACACCATATATTTT.

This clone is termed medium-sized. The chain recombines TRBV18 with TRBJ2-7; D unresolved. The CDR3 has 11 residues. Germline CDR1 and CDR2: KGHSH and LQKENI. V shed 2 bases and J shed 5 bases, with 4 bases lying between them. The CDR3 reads CASSPKDEQYF. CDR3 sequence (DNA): TGTGCCAGCTCACCAAAGGACGAGCAGTACTTC. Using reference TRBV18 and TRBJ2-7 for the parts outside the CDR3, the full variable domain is NAGVMQNPRHLVRRRGQEARLRCSPMKGHSHVYWYRQLPEEGLKFMVYLQKENIIDESGMPKERFSAEFPKEGPSILRIQQVVRGDSAAYFCASSPKDEQYFGPGTRLTVT.

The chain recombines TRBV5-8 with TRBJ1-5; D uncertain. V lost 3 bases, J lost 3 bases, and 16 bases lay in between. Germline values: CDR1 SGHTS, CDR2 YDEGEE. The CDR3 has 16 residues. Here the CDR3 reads CASSSLTEIFNQPQHF. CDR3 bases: TGTGCCAGCAGCTCCCTGACCGAGATTTTCAATCAGCCCCAGCATTTT.

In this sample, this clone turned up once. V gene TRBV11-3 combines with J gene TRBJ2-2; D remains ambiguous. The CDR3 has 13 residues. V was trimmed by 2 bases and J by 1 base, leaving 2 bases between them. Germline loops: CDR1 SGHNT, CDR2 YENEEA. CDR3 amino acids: CASSLQNTGELFF. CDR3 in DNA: TGTGCCAGCAGCTTACAGAACACCGGGGAGCTGTTTTTT.

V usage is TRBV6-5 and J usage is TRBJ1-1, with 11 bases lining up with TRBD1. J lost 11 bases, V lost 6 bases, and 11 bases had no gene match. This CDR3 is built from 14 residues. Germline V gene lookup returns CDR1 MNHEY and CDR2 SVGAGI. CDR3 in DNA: TGTGCCAGCAGCCGAACCGGGACAGGGGGATCGGCTTTCTTT. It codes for CASSRTGTGGSAFF.

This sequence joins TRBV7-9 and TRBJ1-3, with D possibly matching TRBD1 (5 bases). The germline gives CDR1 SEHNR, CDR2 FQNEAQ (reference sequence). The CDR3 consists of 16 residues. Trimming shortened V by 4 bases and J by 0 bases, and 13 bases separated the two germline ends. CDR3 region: CASSYGTSFSGNTIYF. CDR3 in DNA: TGTGCCAGCAGCTATGGGACCTCATTCTCTGGAAACACCATATATTTT.

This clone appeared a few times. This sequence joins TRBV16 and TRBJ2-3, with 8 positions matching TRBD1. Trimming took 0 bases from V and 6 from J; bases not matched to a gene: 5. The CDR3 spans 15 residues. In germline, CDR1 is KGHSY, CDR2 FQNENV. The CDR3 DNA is TGTGCCAGCAGCCAATCGAGACAGGGGAGGGATACGCAGTATTTT. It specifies CASSQSRQGRDTQYF.